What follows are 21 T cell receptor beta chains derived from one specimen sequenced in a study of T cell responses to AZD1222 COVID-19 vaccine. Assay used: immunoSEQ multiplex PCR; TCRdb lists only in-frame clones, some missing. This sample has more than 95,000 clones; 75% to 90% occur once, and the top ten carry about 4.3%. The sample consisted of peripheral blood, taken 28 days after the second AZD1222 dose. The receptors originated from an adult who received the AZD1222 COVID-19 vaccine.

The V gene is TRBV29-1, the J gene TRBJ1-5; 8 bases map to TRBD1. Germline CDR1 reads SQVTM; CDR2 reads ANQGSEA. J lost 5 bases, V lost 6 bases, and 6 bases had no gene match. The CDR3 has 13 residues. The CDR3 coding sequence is TGCAGCGTGAACGACAGGGGAGATCAGCCCCAGCATTTT. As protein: CSVNDRGDQPQHF. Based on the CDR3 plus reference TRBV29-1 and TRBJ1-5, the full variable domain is SAVISQKPSRDICQRGTSLTIQCQVDSQVTMMFWYRQQPGQSLTLIATANQGSEATYESGFVIDKFPISRPNLTFSTLTVSNMSPEDSSIYLCSVNDRGDQPQHFGDGTRLSIL.

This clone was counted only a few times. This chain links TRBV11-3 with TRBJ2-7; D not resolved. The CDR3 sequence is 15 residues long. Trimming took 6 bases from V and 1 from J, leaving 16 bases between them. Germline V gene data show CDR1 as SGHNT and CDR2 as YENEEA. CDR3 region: CASSRAPDGSYEQYF. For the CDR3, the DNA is TGTGCCAGCAGTCGTGCCCCGGACGGGTCCTACGAGCAGTACTTC.

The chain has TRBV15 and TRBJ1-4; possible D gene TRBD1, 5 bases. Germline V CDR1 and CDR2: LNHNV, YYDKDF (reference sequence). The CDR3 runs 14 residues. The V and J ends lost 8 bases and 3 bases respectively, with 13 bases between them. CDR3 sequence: CATGEQAANEKLFF. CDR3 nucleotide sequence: TGTGCCACCGGAGAACAGGCAGCTAATGAAAAACTGTTTTTT.

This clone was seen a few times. In nucleotides, the CDR3 is TGTGCCAGCAGTTTACAGGGAAAGGGCACTGAAGCTTTCTTT. The encoded protein is CASSLQGKGTEAFF. This chain joins TRBV7-2 and TRBJ1-1, with D perhaps matching TRBD1 (6 bases). The CDR3 has 14 residues. From germline, CDR1 is SGHTA and CDR2 FQGNSA. The V end was cut by 6 bases, the J end by 4 bases, with 15 bases between.

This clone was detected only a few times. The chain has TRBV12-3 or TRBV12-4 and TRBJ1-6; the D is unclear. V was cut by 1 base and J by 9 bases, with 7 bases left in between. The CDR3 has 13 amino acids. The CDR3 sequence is CASSLDRGSPLHF. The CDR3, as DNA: TGTGCCAGCAGTTTAGACAGAGGTTCACCCCTCCACTTT.

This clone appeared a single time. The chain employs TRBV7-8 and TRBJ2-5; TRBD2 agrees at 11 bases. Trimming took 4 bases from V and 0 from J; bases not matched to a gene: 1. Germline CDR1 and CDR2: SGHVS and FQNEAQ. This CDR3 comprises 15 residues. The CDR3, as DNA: TGTGCCAGCAGCTCGGGACTAGCGGACCAAGAGACCCAGTACTTC. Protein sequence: CASSSGLADQETQYF.

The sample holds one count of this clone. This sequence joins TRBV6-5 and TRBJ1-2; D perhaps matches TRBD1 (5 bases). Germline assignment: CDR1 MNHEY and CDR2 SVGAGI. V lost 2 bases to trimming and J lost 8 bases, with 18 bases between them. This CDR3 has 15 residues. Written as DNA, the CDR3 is TGTGCCAGCAGTTACGGGGGAGGGATCGTGAGGGGCTACACCTTC. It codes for CASSYGGGIVRGYTF.

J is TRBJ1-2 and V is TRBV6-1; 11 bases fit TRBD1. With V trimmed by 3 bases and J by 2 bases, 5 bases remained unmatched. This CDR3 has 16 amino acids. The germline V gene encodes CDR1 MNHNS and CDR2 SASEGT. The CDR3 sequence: CASSDAGTGGNYGYTF. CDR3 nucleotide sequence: TGTGCCAGCAGTGACGCCGGGACAGGGGGGAACTATGGCTACACCTTC.

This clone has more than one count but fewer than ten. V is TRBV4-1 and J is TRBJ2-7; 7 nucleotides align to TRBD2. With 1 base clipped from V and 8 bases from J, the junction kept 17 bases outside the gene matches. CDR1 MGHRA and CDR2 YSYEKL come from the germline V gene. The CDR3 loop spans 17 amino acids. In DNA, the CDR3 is TGCGCCAGCAGCCAAGCGACCTGGGGCGTCGGGACTAAAAAGCAGTACTTC. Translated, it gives CASSQATWGVGTKKQYF.

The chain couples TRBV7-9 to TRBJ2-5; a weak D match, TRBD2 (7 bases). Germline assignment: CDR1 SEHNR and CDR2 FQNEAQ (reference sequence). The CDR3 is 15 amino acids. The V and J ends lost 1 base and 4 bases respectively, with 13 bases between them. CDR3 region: CASSLEGGRGETQYF. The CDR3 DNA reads TGTGCCAGCAGCTTAGAGGGGGGGAGAGGAGAGACCCAGTACTTC.

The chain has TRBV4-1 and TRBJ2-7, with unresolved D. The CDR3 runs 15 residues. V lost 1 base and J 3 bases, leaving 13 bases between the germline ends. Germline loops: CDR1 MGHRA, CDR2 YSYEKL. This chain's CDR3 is CASSQVLSRLYEQYF. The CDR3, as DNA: TGCGCCAGCAGCCAAGTATTGAGTAGGCTCTACGAGCAGTACTTC.

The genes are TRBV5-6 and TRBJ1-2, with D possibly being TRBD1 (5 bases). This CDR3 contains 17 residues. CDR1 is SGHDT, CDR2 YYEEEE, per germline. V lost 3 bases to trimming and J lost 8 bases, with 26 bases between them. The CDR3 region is CASSWWGVARSVEGYTF. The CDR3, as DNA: TGTGCCAGCAGCTGGTGGGGGGTAGCTCGATCGGTGGAGGGCTACACCTTC.

The CDR3 sequence is CAWRVYGADYSYNEQFF. The CDR3, as DNA: TGTGCCTGGAGAGTCTATGGGGCCGATTACTCCTACAATGAGCAGTTCTTC. The chain recombines TRBV30 with TRBJ2-1, with D possibly TRBD1 on 5 matching bases. The CDR3 has 17 amino acids. Trimming cost V 3 bases and J 0 bases, with 18 bases left between them. Germline CDR1 is GTSNPN and CDR2 is SVGIG (reference sequence).

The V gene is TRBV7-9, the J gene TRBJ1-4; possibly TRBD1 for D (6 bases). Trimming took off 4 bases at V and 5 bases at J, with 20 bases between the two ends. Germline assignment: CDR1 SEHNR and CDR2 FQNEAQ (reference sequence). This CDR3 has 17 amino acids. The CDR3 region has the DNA TGTGCCAGCAGCTACTCTTCCGTGGGCAGGGGCAATGAAAAACTGTTTTTT. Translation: CASSYSSVGRGNEKLFF.

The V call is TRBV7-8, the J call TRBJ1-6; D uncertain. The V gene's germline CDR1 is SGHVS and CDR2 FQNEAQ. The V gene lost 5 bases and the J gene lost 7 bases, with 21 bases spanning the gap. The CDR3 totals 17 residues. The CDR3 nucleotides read TGTGCCAGCAGCCCTTCCCCCGGGCAAGGCGACAATTCACCCCTCCACTTT. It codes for CASSPSPGQGDNSPLHF. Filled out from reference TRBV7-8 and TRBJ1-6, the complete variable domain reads GAGVSQSPRYKVAKRGQDVALRCDPISGHVSLFWYQQALGQGPEFLTYFQNEAQLDKSGLPSDRFFAERPEGSVSTLKIQRTQQEDSAVYLCASSPSPGQGDNSPLHFGNGTRLTVT.

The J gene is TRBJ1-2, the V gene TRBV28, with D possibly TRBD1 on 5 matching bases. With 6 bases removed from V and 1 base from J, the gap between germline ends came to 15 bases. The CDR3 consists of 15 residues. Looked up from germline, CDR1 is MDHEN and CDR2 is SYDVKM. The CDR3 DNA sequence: TGTGCCAGCAGCCTCGGGACTTTGCTTAACTATGGCTACACCTTC. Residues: CASSLGTLLNYGYTF.

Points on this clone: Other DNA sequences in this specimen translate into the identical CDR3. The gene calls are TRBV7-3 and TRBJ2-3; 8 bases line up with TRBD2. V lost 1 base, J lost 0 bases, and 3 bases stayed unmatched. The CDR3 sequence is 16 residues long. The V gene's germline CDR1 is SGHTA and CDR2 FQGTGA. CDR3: CASSLNRGGSTDTQYF. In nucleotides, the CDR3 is TGTGCCAGCAGCTTAAACCGCGGGGGGAGCACAGATACGCAGTATTTT.

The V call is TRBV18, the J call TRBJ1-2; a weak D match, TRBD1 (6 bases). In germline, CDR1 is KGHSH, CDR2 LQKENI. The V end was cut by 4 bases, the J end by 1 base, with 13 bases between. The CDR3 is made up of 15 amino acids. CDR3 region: CASSQRRTDNYGYTF. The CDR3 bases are TGTGCCAGCTCACAGCGGAGGACAGATAACTATGGCTACACCTTC.

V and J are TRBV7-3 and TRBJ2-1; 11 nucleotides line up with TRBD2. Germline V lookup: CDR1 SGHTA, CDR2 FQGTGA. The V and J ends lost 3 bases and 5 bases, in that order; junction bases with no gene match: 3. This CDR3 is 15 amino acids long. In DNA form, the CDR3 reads TGTGCCAGCAGCTTTGGACTAGCGGGCGACAATGAGCAGTTCTTC. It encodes CASSFGLAGDNEQFF. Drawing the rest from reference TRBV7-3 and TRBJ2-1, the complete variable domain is GAGVSQTPSNKVTEKGKYVELRCDPISGHTALYWYRQSLGQGPEFLIYFQGTGAADDSGLPNDRFFAVRPEGSVSTLKIQRTERGDSAVYLCASSFGLAGDNEQFFGPGTRLTVL.

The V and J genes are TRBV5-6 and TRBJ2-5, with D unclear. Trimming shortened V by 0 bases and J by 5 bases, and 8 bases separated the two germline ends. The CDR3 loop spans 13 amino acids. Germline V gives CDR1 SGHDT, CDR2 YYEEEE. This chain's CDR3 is CASSLGGAETQYF. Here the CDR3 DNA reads TGTGCCAGCAGCTTGGGGGGTGCGGAGACCCAGTACTTC.

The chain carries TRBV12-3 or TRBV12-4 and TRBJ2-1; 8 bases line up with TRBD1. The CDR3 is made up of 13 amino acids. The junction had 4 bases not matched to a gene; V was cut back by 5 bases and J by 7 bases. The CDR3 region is CASSKGQVNEQFF. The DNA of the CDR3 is TGTGCCAGCAGTAAGGGACAGGTAAATGAGCAGTTCTTC.